This paragraph reports one T cell receptor (beta chain). This sample was taken from a study of blood T cell repertoires in COVID-19. Study summary: Sites across the United States, Italy and Spain contributed samples from acute and convalescent COVID-19.

Method: immunoSEQ multiplex PCR; TCRdb's copy keeps in-frame clones and lacks some. Of about 230,000 clones listed, 75% to 85% were seen once; the top ten hold about 2.1%. Germline CDR1 SGHDN, CDR2 FVKESK. This CDR3 contains 14 residues. The J segment lost 9 bases and the V segment lost 0 bases, leaving 5 bases of the junction unmatched. The clonotype comes from a middle-aged man who had recovered from COVID-19. The V gene is TRBV14, the J gene TRBJ2-4; 7 nucleotides line up with TRBD1. Sequencing was performed on peripheral blood. In DNA form, the CDR3 reads TGTGCCAGCAGCCAAGACGGGGACAGTTTCATTCAGTACTTC. Translation: CASSQDGDSFIQYF.